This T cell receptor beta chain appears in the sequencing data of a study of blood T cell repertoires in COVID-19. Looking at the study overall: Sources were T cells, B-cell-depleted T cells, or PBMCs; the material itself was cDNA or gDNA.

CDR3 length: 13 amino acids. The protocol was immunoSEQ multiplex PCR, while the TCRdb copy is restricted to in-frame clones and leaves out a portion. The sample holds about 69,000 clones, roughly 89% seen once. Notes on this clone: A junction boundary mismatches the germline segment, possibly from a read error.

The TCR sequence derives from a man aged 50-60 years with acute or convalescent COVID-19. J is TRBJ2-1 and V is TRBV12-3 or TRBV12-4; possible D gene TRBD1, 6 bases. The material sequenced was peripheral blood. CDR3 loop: CASGFGGNNEQFF. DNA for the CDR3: TGTGCCAGCGGTTTTGGGGGCAACAATGAGCAGTTCTTC.